Listed here are 6 T cell receptor beta chains from one sample, sequenced in a study of blood T cell repertoires in COVID-19. Repertoires were generated with immunoSEQ multiplex PCR, while TCRdb's copy carries only in-frame clones and drops some. The sample gives roughly 85,000 clones, over 70% of which show up once; around 9.4% is in the top ten. The sample consisted of peripheral blood. These receptors originate from a human donor in a cohort sampled during active COVID-19.

V and J are TRBV11-3 and TRBJ2-4; the match to TRBD1 covers 9 bases. CDR1 and CDR2 from the germline V gene are SGHNT and YENEEA. The V segment lost 5 bases and the J segment 4 bases; nucleotides outside the gene matches: 3. This CDR3 comprises 14 residues. Here the CDR3 reads CASSATGGKNIQYF. Written as DNA, the CDR3 is TGTGCCAGCAGCGCGACAGGGGGTAAAAACATTCAGTACTTC.

The rearrangement uses TRBV11-2 and TRBJ2-7, with D possibly being TRBD1 (6 bases). Germline V gene sequence: CDR1 SGHAT, CDR2 FQNNGV. The CDR3 has 16 residues. The V end lost 5 bases, the J end lost 4 bases, and 21 bases lay between the germline ends. CDR3 DNA: TGTGCCAGCAGCCCCCAGGGGTTTTTCGGATTGTACGAGCAGTACTTC. Protein: CASSPQGFFGLYEQYF.

The V and J genes are TRBV19 and TRBJ2-7; D remains ambiguous. The CDR3 sequence is 12 residues long. Trimming shortened V by 5 bases and J by 6 bases, and 11 bases separated the two germline ends. In germline, CDR1 is LNHDA, CDR2 SQIVND (reference sequence). The CDR3 spells CASSLKRGEQYF. The CDR3 DNA follows: TGTGCCAGTAGTCTCAAGCGTGGCGAGCAGTACTTC.

This chain joins TRBV6-2 or TRBV6-3 and TRBJ1-2, with D perhaps TRBD1 (5 bases). Germline V CDR1 and CDR2: MNHEY, SVGEGT. V was pared by 0 bases and J by 3 bases, with 11 bases between. This CDR3 spans 15 amino acids. The DNA for the CDR3 is TGTGCCAGCAGTTACTCGTGGGGGGTTGACTATGGCTACACCTTC. Its translation is CASSYSWGVDYGYTF.

The chain joins TRBV7-9 to TRBJ1-2; D may be TRBD1 (6 bases). V was pared by 7 bases and J by 6 bases, with 15 bases between. The germline V gene encodes CDR1 SEHNR and CDR2 FQNEAQ (reference sequence). This CDR3 is 13 amino acids long. The CDR3 coding sequence is TGTGCCAGCACCCGGGGGGGGGCGGATGGCTACACCTTC. Amino acids: CASTRGGADGYTF. Full variable domain (missing parts from reference TRBV7-9 and TRBJ1-2): DTGVSQNPRHKITKRGQNVTFRCDPISEHNRLYWYRQTLGQGPEFLTYFQNEAQLEKSRLLSDRFSAERPKGSFSTLEIQRTEQGDSAMYLCASTRGGADGYTFGSGTRLTVV.

The rearrangement uses TRBV4-1 and TRBJ2-3; 9 bases map to TRBD2. The CDR3 consists of 17 residues. Trimming took 0 bases from V and 6 from J; bases not matched to a gene: 10. Germline V gene data show CDR1 as MGHRA and CDR2 as YSYEKL. The CDR3 nucleotides are TGCGCCAGCAGCCAAGATCTAGCGGGGAATACATGGGATACGCAGTATTTT. Protein sequence: CASSQDLAGNTWDTQYF.